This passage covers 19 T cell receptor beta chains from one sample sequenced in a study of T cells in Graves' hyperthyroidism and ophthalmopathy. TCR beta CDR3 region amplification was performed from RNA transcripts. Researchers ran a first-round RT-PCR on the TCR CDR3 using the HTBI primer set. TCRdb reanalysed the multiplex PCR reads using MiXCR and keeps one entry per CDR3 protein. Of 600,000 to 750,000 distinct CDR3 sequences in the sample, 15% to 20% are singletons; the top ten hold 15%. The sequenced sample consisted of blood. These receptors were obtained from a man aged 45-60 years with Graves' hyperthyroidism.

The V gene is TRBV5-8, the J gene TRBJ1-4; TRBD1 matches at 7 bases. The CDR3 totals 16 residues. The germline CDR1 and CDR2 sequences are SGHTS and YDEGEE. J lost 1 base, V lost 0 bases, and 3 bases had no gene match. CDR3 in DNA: TGTGCCAGCAGCTTGGCAGGGGGTATAACTAATGAAAAACTGTTTTTT. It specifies CASSLAGGITNEKLFF.

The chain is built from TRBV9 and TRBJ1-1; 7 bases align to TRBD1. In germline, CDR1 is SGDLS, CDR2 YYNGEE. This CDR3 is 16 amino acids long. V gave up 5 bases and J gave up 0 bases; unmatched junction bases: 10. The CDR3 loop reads CASSSHPGQMNTEAFF. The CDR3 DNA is TGTGCCAGCAGTTCCCATCCGGGACAGATGAACACTGAAGCTTTCTTT.

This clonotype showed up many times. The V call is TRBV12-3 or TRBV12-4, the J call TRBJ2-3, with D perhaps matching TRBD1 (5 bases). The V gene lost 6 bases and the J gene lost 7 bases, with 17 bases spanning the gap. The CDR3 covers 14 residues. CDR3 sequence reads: CASSPGPSPHTQYF. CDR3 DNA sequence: TGTGCCAGCAGCCCAGGGCCTTCCCCCCATACGCAGTATTTT.

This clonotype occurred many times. CDR3 protein: CASSLYWDTQDEQYF. In DNA, the CDR3 is TGTGCCAGCAGTTTATATTGGGACACCCAGGACGAGCAGTACTTC. The chain employs TRBV12-3 or TRBV12-4 and TRBJ2-7; tentative D call: TRBD1 (6 bases). CDR3 length: 15 amino acids. Trimming left V 2 bases short and J 5 bases short, with 16 bases between.

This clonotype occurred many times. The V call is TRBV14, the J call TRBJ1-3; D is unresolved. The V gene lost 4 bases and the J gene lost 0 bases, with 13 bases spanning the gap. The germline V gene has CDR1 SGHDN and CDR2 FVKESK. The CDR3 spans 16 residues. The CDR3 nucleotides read TGTGCCAGCAGCCCAGAGAGGGCCGACTCTGGAAACACCATATATTTT. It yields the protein CASSPERADSGNTIYF.

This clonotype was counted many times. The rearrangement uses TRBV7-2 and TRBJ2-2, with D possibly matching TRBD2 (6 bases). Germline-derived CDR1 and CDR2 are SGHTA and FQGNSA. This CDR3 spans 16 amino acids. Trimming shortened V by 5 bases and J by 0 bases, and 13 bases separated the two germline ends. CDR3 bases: TGTGCCAGCAGCCCCGGGTGGGGGGCGAACACCGGGGAGCTGTTTTTT. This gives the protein CASSPGWGANTGELFF.

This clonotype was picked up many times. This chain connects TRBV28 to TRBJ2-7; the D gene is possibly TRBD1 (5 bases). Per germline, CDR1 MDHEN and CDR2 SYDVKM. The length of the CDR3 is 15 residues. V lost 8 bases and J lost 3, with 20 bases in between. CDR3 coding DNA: TGTGCCAGCGCCGAGAGAGAAGGGGATTACTACGAGCAGTACTTC. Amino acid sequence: CASAEREGDYYEQYF.

This chain's CDR3 is CASSERTYSNQPQHF. CDR3 sequence (DNA): TGTGCCAGCAGTGAGCGGACGTATAGCAATCAGCCCCAGCATTTT. The V and J genes are TRBV6-1 and TRBJ1-5; no firm D call. Trimming took 3 bases from V and 0 from J, leaving 9 bases between them. CDR1 and CDR2 (germline): MNHNS, SASEGT. The CDR3 is 15 residues long.

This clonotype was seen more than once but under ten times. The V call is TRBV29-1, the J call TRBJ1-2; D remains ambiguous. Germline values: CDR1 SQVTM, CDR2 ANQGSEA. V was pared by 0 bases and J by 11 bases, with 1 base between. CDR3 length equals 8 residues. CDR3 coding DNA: TGCAGCGTTGAAGAGTACACCTTC. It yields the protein CSVEEYTF.

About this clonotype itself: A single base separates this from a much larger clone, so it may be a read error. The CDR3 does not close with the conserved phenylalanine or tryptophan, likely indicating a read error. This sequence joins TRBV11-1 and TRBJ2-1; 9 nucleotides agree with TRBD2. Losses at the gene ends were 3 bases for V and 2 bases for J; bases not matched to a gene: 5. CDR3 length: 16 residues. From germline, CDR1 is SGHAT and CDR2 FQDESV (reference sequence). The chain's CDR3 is CASSFHSGRAYNEQFL. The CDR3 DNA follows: TGTGCCAGCAGCTTCCATAGCGGGAGAGCCTACAATGAGCAGTTCCTC.

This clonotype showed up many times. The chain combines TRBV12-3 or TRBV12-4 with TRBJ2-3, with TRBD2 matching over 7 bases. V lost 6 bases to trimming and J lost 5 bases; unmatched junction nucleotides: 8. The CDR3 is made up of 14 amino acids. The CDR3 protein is CASSNGRRIDTQYF. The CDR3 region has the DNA TGTGCCAGCAGCAACGGGAGGAGGATAGATACGCAGTATTTT.

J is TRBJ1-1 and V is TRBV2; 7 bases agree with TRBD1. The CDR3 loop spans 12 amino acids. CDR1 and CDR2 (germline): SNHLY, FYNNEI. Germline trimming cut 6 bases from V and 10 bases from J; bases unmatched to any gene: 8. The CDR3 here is CASRGLDRRAFF. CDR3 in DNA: TGTGCCAGCAGGGGACTGGACAGGCGAGCTTTCTTT.

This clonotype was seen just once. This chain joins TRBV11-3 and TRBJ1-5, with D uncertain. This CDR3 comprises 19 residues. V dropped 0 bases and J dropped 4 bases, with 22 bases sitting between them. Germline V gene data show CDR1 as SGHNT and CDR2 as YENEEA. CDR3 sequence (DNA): TGTGCCAGCAGCTTAGAGGTTTCGTGGATCCGGGGAAAAAATCAGCCCCAGCATTTT. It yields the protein CASSLEVSWIRGKNQPQHF.

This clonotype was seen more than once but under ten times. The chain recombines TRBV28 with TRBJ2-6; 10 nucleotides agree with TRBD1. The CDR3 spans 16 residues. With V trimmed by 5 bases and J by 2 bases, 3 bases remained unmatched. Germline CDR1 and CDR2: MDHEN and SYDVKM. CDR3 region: CASSRQGAAGANVLTF. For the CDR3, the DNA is TGTGCCAGCAGTCGACAGGGGGCAGCTGGGGCCAACGTCCTGACTTTC.

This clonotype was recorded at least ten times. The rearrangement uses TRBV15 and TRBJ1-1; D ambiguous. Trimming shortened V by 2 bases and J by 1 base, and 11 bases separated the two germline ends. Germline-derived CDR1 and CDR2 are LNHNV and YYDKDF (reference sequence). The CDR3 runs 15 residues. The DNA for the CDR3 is TGTGCCACCAGCAGAAATCTGGGTCAGAACACTGAAGCTTTCTTT. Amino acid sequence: CATSRNLGQNTEAFF. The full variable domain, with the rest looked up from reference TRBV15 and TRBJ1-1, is DAMVIQNPRYQVTQFGKPVTLSCSQTLNHNVMYWYQQKSSQAPKLLFHYYDKDFNNEADTPDNFQSRRPNTSFCFLDIRSPGLGDTAMYLCATSRNLGQNTEAFFGQGTRLTVV.

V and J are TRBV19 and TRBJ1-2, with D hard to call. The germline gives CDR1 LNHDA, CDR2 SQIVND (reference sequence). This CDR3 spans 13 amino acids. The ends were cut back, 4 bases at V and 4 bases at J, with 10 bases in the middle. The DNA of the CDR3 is TGTGCCAGTAGTACGGAGGGAAGCTATGGCTACACCTTC. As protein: CASSTEGSYGYTF.

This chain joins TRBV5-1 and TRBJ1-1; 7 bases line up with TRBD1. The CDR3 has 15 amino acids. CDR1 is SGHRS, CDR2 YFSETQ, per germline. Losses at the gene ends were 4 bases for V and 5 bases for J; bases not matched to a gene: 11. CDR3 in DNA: TGCGCCAGCAGCCCTCGGAGGGGGCGTGAGACTGAAGCTTTCTTT. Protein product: CASSPRRGRETEAFF.

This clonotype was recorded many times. The CDR3 loop is CASSLASGTGPYNEQFF. CDR3 bases: TGTGCCAGCAGCTTAGCTTCCGGGACAGGTCCCTACAATGAGCAGTTCTTC. The chain links TRBV11-2 to TRBJ2-1; 8 nucleotides line up with TRBD1. Germline CDR1 reads SGHAT; CDR2 reads FQNNGV. V lost 1 base, J lost 2 bases, and 7 bases stayed unmatched. CDR3 length: 17 residues.

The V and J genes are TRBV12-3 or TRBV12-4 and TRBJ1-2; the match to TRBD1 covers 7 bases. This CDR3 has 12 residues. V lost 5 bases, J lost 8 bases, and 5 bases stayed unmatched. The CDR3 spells CASSPGGKGYTF. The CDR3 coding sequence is TGTGCCAGCAGTCCAGGGGGGAAAGGCTACACCTTC.